The clone carrying this TCR beta chain was found once. The sample originates from a study of CD8 T cells in Susac syndrome. Turning to the study itself: Active disease was present in six of the sequenced Susac syndrome patients, whereas fewer than 10 of them were in remission.

RNA totalling about 0.45 to 1 ug underwent reverse transcription with random hexamers. An immunoSEQ multiplex PCR amplified TCR beta CDR3 over 54 Vbeta and 13 Jbeta. TCRdb re-derived calls from the immunoSEQ multiplex PCR reads in MiXCR, one entry per CDR3 protein. The sample records around 150,000 distinct CDR3 sequences, approximately 96% being singletons. Negative isolation yielded CD4+ and CD8+ T cells, and FACS enriched TEMRA cells. This clonotype was obtained from a human donor with Susac syndrome. Specimen: CD4+ T cells from PBMCs.

The DNA for the CDR3 is TGTGCCAGCAGTATTCGTGTGGAAGGAAACACCATATATTTT. Protein sequence: CASSIRVEGNTIYF. This chain joins TRBV28 and TRBJ1-3; D ambiguous. Germline CDR1 MDHEN, CDR2 SYDVKM. The CDR3 totals 14 residues. Deletions cut 5 bases from V and 4 bases from J, with 12 bases between. Drawing the rest from reference TRBV28 and TRBJ1-3, the complete variable domain is DVKVTQSSRYLVKRTGEKVFLECVQDMDHENMFWYRQDPGLGLRLIYFSYDVKMKEKGDIPEGYSVSREKKERFSLILESASTNQTSMYLCASSIRVEGNTIYFGEGSWLTVV.